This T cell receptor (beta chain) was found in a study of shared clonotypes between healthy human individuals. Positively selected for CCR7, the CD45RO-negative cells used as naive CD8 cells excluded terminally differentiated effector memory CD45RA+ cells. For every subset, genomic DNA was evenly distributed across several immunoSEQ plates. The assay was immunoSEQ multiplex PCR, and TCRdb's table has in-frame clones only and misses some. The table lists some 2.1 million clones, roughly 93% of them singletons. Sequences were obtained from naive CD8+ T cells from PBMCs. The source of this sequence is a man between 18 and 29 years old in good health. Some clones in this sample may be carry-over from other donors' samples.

Here the CDR3 reads CASSAIVGTDTQYF. CDR3 nucleotides: TGTGCCAGCAGCGCCATCGTGGGCACAGATACGCAGTATTTT. V usage is TRBV9 and J usage is TRBJ2-3; D remains ambiguous. Per the germline V gene, CDR1 is SGDLS and CDR2 is YYNGEE. CDR3 size: 14 residues. V lost 3 bases to trimming and J lost 1 base, with 9 bases between them.